The 32 T cell receptor beta chains in this list originate from one sample, sequenced in a study of siplizumab effects on memory and regulatory T cells. The table came from immunoSEQ multiplex PCR; TCRdb's copy has only in-frame clones and leaves some out. The table shows roughly 100,000 clones, with 80% to 95% occurring only once. The sequenced sample consisted of CD4+ T cells sorted from blood. These receptors originate from a human donor in good health.

This chain joins TRBV2 and TRBJ2-2, with 9 bases matching TRBD1. CDR1 is SNHLY, CDR2 FYNNEI, per germline. The CDR3 totals 15 residues. The ends lost 6 bases at V and 6 bases at J; junction bases unmatched: 8. Written as DNA, the CDR3 is TGTGCCAGCAGAAGCGGGACAGGGAGGTCCGGGGAGCTGTTTTTT. It encodes CASRSGTGRSGELFF. The full variable domain, rest sourced from reference TRBV2 and TRBJ2-2, is EPEVTQTPSHQVTQMGQEVILRCVPISNHLYFYWYRQILGQKVEFLVSFYNNEISEKSEIFDDQFSVERPDGSNFTLKIRSTKLEDSAMYFCASRSGTGRSGELFFGEGSRLTVL.

V gene TRBV4-2 combines with J gene TRBJ1-6, with unresolved D. The germline CDR1 and CDR2 sequences are LGHNA and YNFKEQ. The CDR3 extends over 14 amino acids. Trimming took off 4 bases at V and 5 bases at J, with 9 bases between the two ends. The CDR3 reads CASSRDTDNSPLHF. In nucleotides, the CDR3 is TGTGCCAGCAGCCGTGACACCGATAATTCACCCCTCCACTTT.

The chain is built from TRBV12-5 and TRBJ1-2; the match to TRBD1 covers 8 bases. The CDR3 runs 16 residues. Germline trimming cut 0 bases from V and 7 bases from J; bases unmatched to any gene: 10. Germline V gene sequence: CDR1 LGHNT, CDR2 FRNRAP. CDR3: CASGLVPSQGARGYTF. CDR3 DNA sequence: TGTGCTAGTGGTTTGGTCCCAAGCCAGGGGGCGCGTGGCTACACCTTC.

V is TRBV6-5 and J is TRBJ1-3; D is possibly TRBD1 (5 bases). V lost 8 bases to trimming and J lost 4 bases, with 12 bases between them. Germline V CDR1 and CDR2: MNHEY, SVGAGI. The CDR3 has 13 amino acids. The chain's CDR3 is CASGRGRGNTIYF. DNA for the CDR3: TGTGCCAGCGGGAGGGGCCGAGGAAACACCATATATTTT.

This chain connects TRBV5-4 to TRBJ2-7, with 7 bases identical to TRBD1. Germline loops: CDR1 SGHNT, CDR2 YYREEE (reference sequence). The CDR3 runs to 16 residues. V was pared by 4 bases and J by 4 bases, with 14 bases of the junction left unmatched. The CDR3 DNA follows: TGTGCCAGCAGCCAGATAGGGACAGCTCCCCGGTACGAGCAGTACTTC. It encodes CASSQIGTAPRYEQYF.

The J gene is TRBJ2-5, the V gene TRBV7-3, with D perhaps TRBD2 (5 bases). The CDR3 totals 14 residues. Germline assignment: CDR1 SGHTA and CDR2 FQGTGA. Trimming pared 2 bases from V and 1 base from J, leaving 8 bases between. The CDR3 nucleotides are TGTGCCAGCAGCTTAGAGGGAACCCAAGAGACCCAGTACTTC. It yields the protein CASSLEGTQETQYF.

This clone occurred once. The chain combines TRBV7-9 with TRBJ2-7, with D possibly TRBD1 on 6 matching bases. The CDR3 contains 18 residues. CDR1 is SEHNR, CDR2 FQNEAQ, per germline (reference sequence). Trimming left V 3 bases short and J 4 bases short, with 25 bases between. CDR3 loop: CASSFYRDIRRVGYEQYF. The CDR3 nucleotides read TGTGCCAGCAGCTTCTACCGGGACATTCGAAGGGTGGGGTACGAGCAGTACTTC.

As DNA, the CDR3 is TGTGCCAGCAGCGGGGGTGGAAACACCATATATTTT. This gives the protein CASSGGGNTIYF. J is TRBJ1-3 and V is TRBV11-3; D might be TRBD1 (5 bases). V lost 5 bases and J 3 bases, leaving 5 bases between the germline ends. Per germline, CDR1 SGHNT and CDR2 YENEEA. The CDR3 loop spans 12 amino acids.

A single count supports this clone. The V and J genes are TRBV10-3 and TRBJ2-3; 7 nucleotides match TRBD1. Germline loops: CDR1 ENHRY, CDR2 SYGVKD. The CDR3 extends over 13 amino acids. V lost 8 bases and J lost 3; bases outside the gene matches: 5. The CDR3 is CAIEPTGTDTQYF. The DNA for the CDR3 is TGTGCCATCGAGCCGACAGGGACAGATACGCAGTATTTT.

J is TRBJ1-2 and V is TRBV5-6; no definite D call. CDR1 SGHDT and CDR2 YYEEEE come from the germline V gene. The CDR3 length is 14 residues. V dropped 3 bases and J dropped 5 bases, with 14 bases sitting between them. CDR3 coding DNA: TGTGCCAGCAGCTGGCCAGGAGACACGTATGGCTACACCTTC. Its protein is CASSWPGDTYGYTF.

The chain has TRBV5-4 and TRBJ2-7; 8 nucleotides align to TRBD2. In germline, CDR1 is SGHNT, CDR2 YYREEE (reference sequence). Germline trimming cut 1 base from V and 6 bases from J; bases unmatched to any gene: 6. The CDR3 loop spans 14 amino acids. This chain's CDR3 is CASSLPGRASEQYF. The CDR3 DNA reads as TGTGCCAGCAGCTTGCCCGGGAGGGCTTCCGAGCAGTACTTC.

The chain combines TRBV28 with TRBJ1-4; 7 bases agree with TRBD1. V gave up 6 bases and J gave up 5 bases; unmatched junction bases: 9. In germline, CDR1 is MDHEN, CDR2 SYDVKM. This CDR3 is built from 15 residues. CDR3 sequence reads: CASSPPGQINEKLFF. CDR3 nucleotides: TGTGCCAGCAGCCCCCCGGGACAGATAAATGAAAAACTGTTTTTT. Together with reference TRBV28 and TRBJ1-4, the CDR3 gives the full variable domain: DVKVTQSSRYLVKRTGEKVFLECVQDMDHENMFWYRQDPGLGLRLIYFSYDVKMKEKGDIPEGYSVSREKKERFSLILESASTNQTSMYLCASSPPGQINEKLFFGSGTQLSVL.

This sequence joins TRBV30 and TRBJ2-5; no clear D gene. The V gene lost 4 bases and the J gene lost 2 bases, with 11 bases spanning the gap. The germline V gene has CDR1 GTSNPN and CDR2 SVGIG (reference sequence). This CDR3 is 13 amino acids long. The chain's CDR3 is CAWTQRTQETQYF. CDR3 DNA: TGTGCCTGGACGCAACGGACGCAAGAGACCCAGTACTTC.

CDR3 sequence: CASSPTSGIGDTQYF. The CDR3, as DNA: TGTGCCAGCAGCCCGACTAGCGGGATTGGAGATACGCAGTATTTT. The rearrangement joins TRBV28 to TRBJ2-3; TRBD2 matches 11 bases. The trim removed 6 bases at V and 5 bases at J, leaving 7 bases unmatched. The germline V gene has CDR1 MDHEN and CDR2 SYDVKM. The CDR3 is made up of 15 amino acids.

This sequence joins TRBV28 and TRBJ1-6, with a tentative D call TRBD1 (5 bases). The CDR3 contains 15 residues. Trimming took off 5 bases at V and 8 bases at J, with 16 bases between the two ends. Germline-derived CDR1 and CDR2 are MDHEN and SYDVKM. CDR3 region: CASSGTTPTHSPLHF. DNA of the CDR3: TGTGCCAGCAGTGGGACGACCCCTACCCATTCACCCCTCCACTTT.

The J gene is TRBJ1-1, the V gene TRBV29-1; D call uncertain. The CDR3 runs to 11 residues. V gave up 6 bases and J gave up 4 bases, with 9 bases separating them. Germline CDR1 is SQVTM and CDR2 is ANQGSEA. The CDR3 here is CSVGVFTEAFF. DNA of the CDR3: TGCAGCGTCGGGGTTTTCACTGAAGCTTTCTTT.

V and J are TRBV6-1 and TRBJ1-2; D is unresolved. The CDR3 consists of 14 residues. Per the germline V gene, CDR1 is MNHNS and CDR2 is SASEGT. The germline V and J ends were trimmed by 3 bases and 5 bases, with 13 bases remaining between them. The CDR3 DNA follows: TGTGCCAGCAGTGATCACCAGCAGGTATATGGCTACACCTTC. Protein product: CASSDHQQVYGYTF.

This chain connects TRBV27 to TRBJ2-4; no clear D. The CDR3 consists of 16 residues. CDR1 and CDR2 from the germline V gene are MNHEY and SMNVEV (reference sequence). V shed 2 bases and J shed 6 bases, with 17 bases lying between them. CDR3 protein: CASSLRSGGNINIQYF. DNA for the CDR3: TGTGCCAGCAGTTTACGAAGTGGTGGGAATATAAACATTCAGTACTTC.

V gene TRBV19 combines with J gene TRBJ1-2; 10 nucleotides align to TRBD1. Germline V lookup: CDR1 LNHDA, CDR2 SQIVND (reference sequence). The CDR3 contains 14 residues. The V and J ends lost 5 bases and 6 bases, in that order; junction bases with no gene match: 6. The CDR3 reads CASSLRQGADGYTF. Written as DNA, the CDR3 is TGTGCCAGTAGTTTAAGACAGGGGGCGGATGGCTACACCTTC.

The chain carries TRBV5-1 and TRBJ2-7; a possible D gene is TRBD2 (6 bases). The germline V gene has CDR1 SGHRS and CDR2 YFSETQ. The CDR3 covers 15 residues. V lost 0 bases to trimming and J lost 2 bases, with 12 bases between them. CDR3 sequence: CASSLATGGPYEQYF. As DNA, the CDR3 is TGCGCCAGCAGCTTGGCGACCGGGGGTCCCTACGAGCAGTACTTC.

The chain uses TRBV5-4 and TRBJ1-2, with no clear D. Germline V CDR1 and CDR2: SGHNT, YYREEE (reference sequence). The CDR3 covers 14 residues. V dropped 4 bases and J dropped 6 bases, with 16 bases sitting between them. The DNA for the CDR3 is TGTGCCAGCAGCCCGAGGGTCCCTAGGGATGGCTACACCTTC. This sequence encodes CASSPRVPRDGYTF.

The chain joins TRBV5-1 to TRBJ2-2; TRBD2 agrees at 9 bases. The germline gives CDR1 SGHRS, CDR2 YFSETQ. The CDR3 totals 17 residues. J gave up 0 bases and V 0 bases, and 3 bases lay outside the gene matches. CDR3 DNA sequence: TGCGCCAGCAGCTTGGGGATAGCGGGAGCGAACACCGGGGAGCTGTTTTTT. Its protein product is CASSLGIAGANTGELFF.

The chain is built from TRBV27 and TRBJ2-5; 7 bases map to TRBD1. The V and J ends lost 2 bases and 6 bases, in that order; junction bases with no gene match: 3. Looked up from germline, CDR1 is MNHEY and CDR2 is SMNVEV (reference sequence). CDR3 length: 13 amino acids. The CDR3, as DNA: TGTGCCAGCAGTTTAAACAGGGGCCAGACCCAGTACTTC. This codes for CASSLNRGQTQYF.

V is TRBV19 and J is TRBJ2-5; possibly TRBD1 or TRBD2 for D (5 bases each). The CDR3 spans 14 residues. Trimming removed 2 bases at V and 4 bases at J, with 11 bases between. The V gene's germline CDR1 is LNHDA and CDR2 SQIVND (reference sequence). In nucleotides, the CDR3 is TGTGCCAGTAGTATAAGGGACGGAGCAGAGACCCAGTACTTC. It encodes CASSIRDGAETQYF.

This chain uses TRBV27 with TRBJ1-2, with D perhaps matching TRBD1 (6 bases). Trimming stripped 3 bases from V and 6 bases from J, with 17 bases between. Germline V lookup: CDR1 MNHEY, CDR2 SMNVEV (reference sequence). The CDR3 extends over 15 amino acids. CDR3 in amino acids: CASSFGGAHLDGYTF. The CDR3 DNA sequence: TGTGCCAGCAGTTTCGGGGGGGCGCATTTGGATGGCTACACCTTC.

The rearrangement uses TRBV29-1 and TRBJ1-1; no clear D. This CDR3 is 13 amino acids long. Germline lookup yields CDR1 SQVTM and CDR2 ANQGSEA. V was pared by 0 bases and J by 11 bases, with 16 bases between. The DNA of the CDR3 is TGCAGCGTTGAAGATGCCAAGATCTTGGGGGCTTTCTTT. Translation gives CSVEDAKILGAFF. Full variable domain (missing parts from reference TRBV29-1 and TRBJ1-1): SAVISQKPSRDICQRGTSLTIQCQVDSQVTMMFWYRQQPGQSLTLIATANQGSEATYESGFVIDKFPISRPNLTFSTLTVSNMSPEDSSIYLCSVEDAKILGAFFGQGTRLTVV.

This sequence joins TRBV5-8 and TRBJ1-2, with a weak D call TRBD1 (5 bases). V lost 3 bases and J 4 bases, leaving 22 bases between the germline ends. The V gene's germline CDR1 is SGHTS and CDR2 YDEGEE. The CDR3 spans 17 residues. The CDR3 DNA reads as TGTGCCAGCAGCTCCGTCGGATCGGGGCCCTTAGTCTATGGCTACACCTTC. It specifies CASSSVGSGPLVYGYTF.

Written as DNA, the CDR3 is TGCGCCAGCAGCCTTGGACAGGGAGGGGGCTACGAGCAGTACTTC. It codes for CASSLGQGGGYEQYF. The chain has TRBV5-1 and TRBJ2-7, with D perhaps TRBD1 (8 bases). The germline V gene encodes CDR1 SGHRS and CDR2 YFSETQ. V lost 4 bases and J lost 3, with 17 bases in between. This CDR3 contains 15 residues.

Here the CDR3 DNA reads TGCAGCATGATAGCGGGGGAAGGGGGGCCCCAGTACTTC. It encodes CSMIAGEGGPQYF. The chain links TRBV29-1 to TRBJ2-5; 9 positions agree with TRBD2. The CDR3 loop spans 13 amino acids. V gave up 8 bases and J gave up 9 bases; unmatched junction bases: 13. Looked up from germline, CDR1 is SQVTM and CDR2 is ANQGSEA.

This chain connects TRBV9 to TRBJ2-7; the match to TRBD2 covers 8 bases. CDR1 and CDR2 from the germline V gene are SGDLS and YYNGEE. With 5 bases clipped from V and 3 bases from J, the junction kept 4 bases outside the gene matches. The CDR3 is 13 amino acids. The CDR3 region has the DNA TGTGCCAGCAGTGCTACTAGCGGCTACGAGCAGTACTTC. Translated, it gives CASSATSGYEQYF.

The table lists this clone with a count of one. The chain is built from TRBV7-8 and TRBJ2-7, with TRBD2 identical over 7 bases. J gave up 3 bases and V 1 base, and 6 bases lay outside the gene matches. This CDR3 region has 15 residues. The germline CDR1 and CDR2 sequences are SGHVS and FQNEAQ. The CDR3 sequence is CASSLELASRYEQYF. The CDR3 DNA sequence: TGTGCCAGCAGCTTAGAACTAGCGAGCCGCTACGAGCAGTACTTC. Looking up the rest from reference TRBV7-8 and TRBJ2-7 gives the full variable domain: GAGVSQSPRYKVAKRGQDVALRCDPISGHVSLFWYQQALGQGPEFLTYFQNEAQLDKSGLPSDRFFAERPEGSVSTLKIQRTQQEDSAVYLCASSLELASRYEQYFGPGTRLTVT.

CDR3 DNA: TGTGCCAGCAGGGGGCAGGGGATCAGCAATCAGCCCCAGCATTTT. Protein sequence: CASRGQGISNQPQHF. The chain links TRBV28 to TRBJ1-5; tentatively, D is TRBD1 (6 bases). V was trimmed by 6 bases and J by 1 base, leaving 13 bases between them. The CDR3 contains 15 residues. Germline V CDR1 and CDR2: MDHEN, SYDVKM.